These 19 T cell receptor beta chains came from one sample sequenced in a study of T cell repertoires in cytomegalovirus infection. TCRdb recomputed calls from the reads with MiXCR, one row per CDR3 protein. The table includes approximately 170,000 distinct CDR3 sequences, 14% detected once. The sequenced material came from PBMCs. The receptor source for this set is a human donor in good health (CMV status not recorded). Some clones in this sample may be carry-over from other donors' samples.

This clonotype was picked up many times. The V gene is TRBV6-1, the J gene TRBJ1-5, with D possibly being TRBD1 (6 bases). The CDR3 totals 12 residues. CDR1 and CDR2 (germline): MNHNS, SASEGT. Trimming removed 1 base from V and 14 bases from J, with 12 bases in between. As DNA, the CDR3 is TGTGCCAGCAGTGAAGACGGGGGGCGCGAGCATTTT. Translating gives CASSEDGGREHF.

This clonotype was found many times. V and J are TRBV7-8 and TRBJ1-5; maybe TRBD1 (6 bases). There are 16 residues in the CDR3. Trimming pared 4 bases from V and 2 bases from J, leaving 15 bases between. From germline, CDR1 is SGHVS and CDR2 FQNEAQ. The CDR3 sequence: CASSSRGGLGNQPQHF. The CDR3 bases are TGTGCCAGCAGCTCCCGCGGGGGGCTAGGCAATCAGCCCCAGCATTTT.

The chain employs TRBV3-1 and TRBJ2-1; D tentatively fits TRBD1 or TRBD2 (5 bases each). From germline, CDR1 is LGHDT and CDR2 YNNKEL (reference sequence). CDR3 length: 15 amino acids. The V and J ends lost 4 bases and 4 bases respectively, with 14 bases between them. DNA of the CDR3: TGTGCCAGCAGCCGTACTGGGACCATATACAATGAGCAGTTCTTC. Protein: CASSRTGTIYNEQFF.

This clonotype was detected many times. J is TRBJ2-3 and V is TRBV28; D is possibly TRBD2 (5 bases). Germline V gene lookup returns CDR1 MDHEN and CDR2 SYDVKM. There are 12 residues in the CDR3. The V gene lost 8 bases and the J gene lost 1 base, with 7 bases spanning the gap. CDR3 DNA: TGTGCCAGCCTTAGCGGCACAGATACGCAGTATTTT. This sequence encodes CASLSGTDTQYF. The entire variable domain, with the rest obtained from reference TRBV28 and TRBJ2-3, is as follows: DVKVTQSSRYLVKRTGEKVFLECVQDMDHENMFWYRQDPGLGLRLIYFSYDVKMKEKGDIPEGYSVSREKKERFSLILESASTNQTSMYLCASLSGTDTQYFGPGTRLTVL.

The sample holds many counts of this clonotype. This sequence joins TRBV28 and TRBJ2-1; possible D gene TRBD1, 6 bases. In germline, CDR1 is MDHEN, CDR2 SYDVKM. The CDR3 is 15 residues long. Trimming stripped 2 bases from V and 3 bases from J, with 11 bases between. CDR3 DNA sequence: TGTGCCAGCAGTTTACCAACAGGGTACTACAATGAGCAGTTCTTC. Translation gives CASSLPTGYYNEQFF. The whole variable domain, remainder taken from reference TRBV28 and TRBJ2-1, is DVKVTQSSRYLVKRTGEKVFLECVQDMDHENMFWYRQDPGLGLRLIYFSYDVKMKEKGDIPEGYSVSREKKERFSLILESASTNQTSMYLCASSLPTGYYNEQFFGPGTRLTVL.

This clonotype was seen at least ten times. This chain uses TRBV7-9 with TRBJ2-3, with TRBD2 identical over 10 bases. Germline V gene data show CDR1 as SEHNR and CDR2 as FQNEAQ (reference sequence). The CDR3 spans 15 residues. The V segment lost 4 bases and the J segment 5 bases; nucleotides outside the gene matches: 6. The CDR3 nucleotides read TGTGCCAGCAGCTCAAGCGGGAGGGCCTTAGATACGCAGTATTTT. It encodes CASSSSGRALDTQYF.

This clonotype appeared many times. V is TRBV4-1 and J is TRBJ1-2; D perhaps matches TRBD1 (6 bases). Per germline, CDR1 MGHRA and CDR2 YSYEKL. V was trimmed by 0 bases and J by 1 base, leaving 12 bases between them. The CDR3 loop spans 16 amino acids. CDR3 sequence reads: CASSQDSGGLNYGYTF. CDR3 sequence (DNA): TGCGCCAGCAGCCAAGATTCTGGGGGCCTTAACTATGGCTACACCTTC.

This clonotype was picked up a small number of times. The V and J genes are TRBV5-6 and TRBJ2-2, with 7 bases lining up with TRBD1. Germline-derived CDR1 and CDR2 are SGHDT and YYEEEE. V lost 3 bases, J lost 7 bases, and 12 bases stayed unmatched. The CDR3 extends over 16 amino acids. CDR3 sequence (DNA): TGTGCCAGCAGCTGGAGGAGGACAGGCGGAAACGGGGAGCTGTTTTTT. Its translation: CASSWRRTGGNGELFF. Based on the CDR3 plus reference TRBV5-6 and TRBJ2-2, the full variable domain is DAGVTQSPTHLIKTRGQQVTLRCSPKSGHDTVSWYQQALGQGPQFIFQYYEEEERQRGNFPDRFSGHQFPNYSSELNVNALLLGDSALYLCASSWRRTGGNGELFFGEGSRLTVL.

The CDR3 DNA follows: TGTGCCACCAGTGATTCCGGGACAGGGGGCAGAGAGACCCAGTACTTC. Its translation is CATSDSGTGGRETQYF. The gene calls are TRBV24-1 and TRBJ2-5; 12 nucleotides line up with TRBD1. CDR1 and CDR2 from the germline V gene are KGHDR and SFDVKD. V trimming: 2 bases; J trimming: 4 bases; junction bases outside the gene matches: 4. This CDR3 has 16 residues.

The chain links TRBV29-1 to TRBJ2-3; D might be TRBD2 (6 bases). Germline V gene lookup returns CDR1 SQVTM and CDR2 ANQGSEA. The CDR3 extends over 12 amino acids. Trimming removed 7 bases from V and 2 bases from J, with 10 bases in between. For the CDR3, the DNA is TGCAGCGGTAGCGGAAACACAGATACGCAGTATTTT. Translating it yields CSGSGNTDTQYF.

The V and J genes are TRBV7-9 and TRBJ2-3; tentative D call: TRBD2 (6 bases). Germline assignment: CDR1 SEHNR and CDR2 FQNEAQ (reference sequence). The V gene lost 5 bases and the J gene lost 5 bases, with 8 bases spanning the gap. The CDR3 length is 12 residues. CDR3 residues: CASSEEGDTQYF. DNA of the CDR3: TGTGCCAGCAGCGAGGAGGGAGATACGCAGTATTTT.

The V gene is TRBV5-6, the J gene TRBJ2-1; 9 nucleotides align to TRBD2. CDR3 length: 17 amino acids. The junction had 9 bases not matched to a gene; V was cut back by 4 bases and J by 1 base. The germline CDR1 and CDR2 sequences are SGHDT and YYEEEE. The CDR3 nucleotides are TGTGCCAGCAGCGCGCTTCGACTAGCGGCTTCCTACAATGAGCAGTTCTTC. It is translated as CASSALRLAASYNEQFF.

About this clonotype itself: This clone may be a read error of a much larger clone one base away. The CDR3 DNA reads as TGTGCCAGCAGCTACGGACAGGGGGCGAACACTGAAGCTTTCTTT. It specifies CASSYGQGANTEAFF. This chain connects TRBV7-3 to TRBJ1-1, with 11 bases identical to TRBD1. The germline V gene encodes CDR1 SGHTA and CDR2 FQGTGA. The J segment lost 1 base and the V segment lost 4 bases, leaving 2 bases of the junction unmatched. The CDR3 loop spans 15 amino acids.

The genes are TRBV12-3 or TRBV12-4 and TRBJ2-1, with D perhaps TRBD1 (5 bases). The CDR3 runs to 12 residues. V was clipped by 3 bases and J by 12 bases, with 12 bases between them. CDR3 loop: CASSFQGMVQFF. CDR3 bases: TGTGCCAGCAGTTTCCAGGGTATGGTGCAGTTCTTC.

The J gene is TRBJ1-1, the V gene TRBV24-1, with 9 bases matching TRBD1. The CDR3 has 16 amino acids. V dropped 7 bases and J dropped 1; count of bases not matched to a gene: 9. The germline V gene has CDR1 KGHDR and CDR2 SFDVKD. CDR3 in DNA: TGTGCCACCAGGCCGGGACAGGGAAATCCGAACACTGAAGCTTTCTTT. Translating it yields CATRPGQGNPNTEAFF.

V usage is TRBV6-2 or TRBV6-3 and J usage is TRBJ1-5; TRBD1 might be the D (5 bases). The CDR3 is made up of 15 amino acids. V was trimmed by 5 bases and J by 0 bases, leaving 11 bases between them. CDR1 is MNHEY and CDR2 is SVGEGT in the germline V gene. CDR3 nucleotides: TGTGCCAGCAGTCCGCGACAGTCTAGCAATCAGCCCCAGCATTTT. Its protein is CASSPRQSSNQPQHF.

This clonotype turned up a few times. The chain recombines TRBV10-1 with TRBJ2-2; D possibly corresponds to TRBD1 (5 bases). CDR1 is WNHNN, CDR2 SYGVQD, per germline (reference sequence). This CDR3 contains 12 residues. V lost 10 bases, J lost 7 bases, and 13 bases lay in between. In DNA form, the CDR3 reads TGCGCCACCGCTTCAGGGATCGGGGAGCTGTTTTTT. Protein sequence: CATASGIGELFF.

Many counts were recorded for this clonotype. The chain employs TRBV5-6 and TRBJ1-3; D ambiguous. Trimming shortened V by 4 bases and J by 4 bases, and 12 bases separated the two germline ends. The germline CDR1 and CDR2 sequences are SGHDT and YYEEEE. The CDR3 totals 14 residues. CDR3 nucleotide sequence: TGTGCCAGCAGCGCACACCCAGGCGGAAACACCATATATTTT. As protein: CASSAHPGGNTIYF.

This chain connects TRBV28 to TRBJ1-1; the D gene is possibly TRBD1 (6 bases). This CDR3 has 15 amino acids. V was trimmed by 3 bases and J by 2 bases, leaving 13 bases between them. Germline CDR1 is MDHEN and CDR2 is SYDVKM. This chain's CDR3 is CASSFTGGENTEAFF. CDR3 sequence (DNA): TGTGCCAGCAGTTTTACGGGGGGCGAAAACACTGAAGCTTTCTTT. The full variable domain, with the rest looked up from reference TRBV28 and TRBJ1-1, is DVKVTQSSRYLVKRTGEKVFLECVQDMDHENMFWYRQDPGLGLRLIYFSYDVKMKEKGDIPEGYSVSREKKERFSLILESASTNQTSMYLCASSFTGGENTEAFFGQGTRLTVV.